This entry describes one T cell receptor beta chain. Its antigen remains unidentified. Naive CD8 cells comprised CD45RO-negative, CCR7-positively selected cells, excluding terminally differentiated effector memory CD45RA+ cells. Libraries were prepared by immunoSEQ multiplex PCR; TCRdb keeps only in-frame clonotypes and omits some of them. The table shows about 680,000 clones, with about 91% occurring only once. This specimen belongs to a study of shared clonotypes between healthy human individuals. Turning to the study itself: Contributing individuals were a couple of females and three males aged 18 to 49. Regarding the study as a whole: Researchers sampled blood only, noting tissue repertoires likely differ.

CDR1 is SGDLS and CDR2 is YYNGEE in the germline V gene. The ends lost 0 bases at V and 7 bases at J; junction bases unmatched: 4. This CDR3 has 14 residues. The receptor comes from a man aged 25 to 45 in good health. The genes are TRBV9 and TRBJ2-1; TRBD2 aligns across 7 bases. The sample was naive CD8+ T cells sorted from blood. For the CDR3, the DNA is TGTGCCAGCAGCGTAGAGGGTAGCGGGAATGAGCAGTTCTTC. Its protein is CASSVEGSGNEQFF.